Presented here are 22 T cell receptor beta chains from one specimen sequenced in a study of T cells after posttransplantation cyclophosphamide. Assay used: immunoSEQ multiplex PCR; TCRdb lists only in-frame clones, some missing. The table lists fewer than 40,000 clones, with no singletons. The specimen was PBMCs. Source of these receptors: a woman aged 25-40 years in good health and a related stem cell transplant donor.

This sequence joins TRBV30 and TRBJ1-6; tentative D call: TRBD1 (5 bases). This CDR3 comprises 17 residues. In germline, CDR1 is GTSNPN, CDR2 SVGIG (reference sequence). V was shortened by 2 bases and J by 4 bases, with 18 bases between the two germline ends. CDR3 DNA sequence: TGTGCCTGGAGTATAACCCGCGGGGGATTATATAATTCACCCCTCCACTTT. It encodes CAWSITRGGLYNSPLHF.

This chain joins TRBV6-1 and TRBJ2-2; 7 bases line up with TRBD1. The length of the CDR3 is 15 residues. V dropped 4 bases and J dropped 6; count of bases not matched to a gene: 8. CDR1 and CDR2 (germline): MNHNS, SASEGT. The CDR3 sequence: CASSGTKQGAGELFF. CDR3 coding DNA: TGTGCCAGCAGTGGGACCAAGCAGGGGGCCGGGGAGCTGTTTTTT.

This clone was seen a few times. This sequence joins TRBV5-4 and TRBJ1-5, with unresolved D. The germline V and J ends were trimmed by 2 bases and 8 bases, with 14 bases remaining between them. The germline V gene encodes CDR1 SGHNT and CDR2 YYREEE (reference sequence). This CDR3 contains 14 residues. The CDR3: CASSFEPGVEPQHF. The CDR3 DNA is TGTGCCAGCAGCTTTGAGCCCGGGGTCGAGCCCCAGCATTTT.

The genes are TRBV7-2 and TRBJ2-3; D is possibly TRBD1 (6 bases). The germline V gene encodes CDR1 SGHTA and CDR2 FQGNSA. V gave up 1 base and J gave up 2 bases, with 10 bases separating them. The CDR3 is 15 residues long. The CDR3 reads CASSLVRTDTDTQYF. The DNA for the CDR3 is TGTGCCAGCAGCTTAGTGAGGACAGACACAGATACGCAGTATTTT.

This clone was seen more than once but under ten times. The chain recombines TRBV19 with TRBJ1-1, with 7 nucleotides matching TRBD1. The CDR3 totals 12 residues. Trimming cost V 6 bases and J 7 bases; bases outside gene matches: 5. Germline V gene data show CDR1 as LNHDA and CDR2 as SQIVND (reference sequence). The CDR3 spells CASSRGVLEAFF. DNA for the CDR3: TGTGCCAGTAGCAGGGGGGTACTTGAAGCTTTCTTT.

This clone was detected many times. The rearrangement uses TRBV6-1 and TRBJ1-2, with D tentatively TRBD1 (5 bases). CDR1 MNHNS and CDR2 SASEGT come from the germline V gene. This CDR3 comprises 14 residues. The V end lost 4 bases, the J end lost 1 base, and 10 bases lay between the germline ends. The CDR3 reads CASSAGRVNYGYTF. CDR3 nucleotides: TGTGCCAGCAGTGCAGGCAGGGTTAACTATGGCTACACCTTC.

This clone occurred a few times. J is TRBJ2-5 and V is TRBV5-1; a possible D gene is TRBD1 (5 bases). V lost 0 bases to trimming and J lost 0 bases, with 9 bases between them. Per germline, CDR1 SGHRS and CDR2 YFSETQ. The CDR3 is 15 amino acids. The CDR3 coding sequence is TGCGCCAGCAGCTTGGAAGGGGTGCACCAAGAGACCCAGTACTTC. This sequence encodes CASSLEGVHQETQYF.

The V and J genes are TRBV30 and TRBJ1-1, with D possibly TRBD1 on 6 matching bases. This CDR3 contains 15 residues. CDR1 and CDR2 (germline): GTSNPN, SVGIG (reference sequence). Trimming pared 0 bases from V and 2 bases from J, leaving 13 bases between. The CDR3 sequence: CAWSVQGWSNTEAFF. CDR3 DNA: TGTGCCTGGAGTGTACAGGGATGGAGTAACACTGAAGCTTTCTTT.

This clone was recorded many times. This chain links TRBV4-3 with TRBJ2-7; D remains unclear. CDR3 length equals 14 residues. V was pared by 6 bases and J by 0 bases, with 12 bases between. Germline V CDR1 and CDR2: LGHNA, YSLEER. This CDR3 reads CASRRSADSYEQYF. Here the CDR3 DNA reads TGCGCCAGCAGGCGCTCCGCGGACTCCTACGAGCAGTACTTC.

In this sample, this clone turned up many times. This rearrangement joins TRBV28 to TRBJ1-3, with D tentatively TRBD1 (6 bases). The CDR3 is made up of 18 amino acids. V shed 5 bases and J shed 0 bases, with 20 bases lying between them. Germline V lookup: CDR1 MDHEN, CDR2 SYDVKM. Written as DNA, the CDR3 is TGTGCCAGCAGTCCCGACAGGCCACTTTCCCACTCTGGAAACACCATATATTTT. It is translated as CASSPDRPLSHSGNTIYF.

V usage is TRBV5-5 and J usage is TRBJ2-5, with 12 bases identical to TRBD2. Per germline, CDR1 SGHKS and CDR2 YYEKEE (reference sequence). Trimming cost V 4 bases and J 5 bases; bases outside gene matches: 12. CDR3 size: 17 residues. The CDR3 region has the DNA TGTGCCAGCAGCCGTACCTCTAGCGGGGGGGACGGGGAGACCCAGTACTTC. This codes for CASSRTSSGGDGETQYF.

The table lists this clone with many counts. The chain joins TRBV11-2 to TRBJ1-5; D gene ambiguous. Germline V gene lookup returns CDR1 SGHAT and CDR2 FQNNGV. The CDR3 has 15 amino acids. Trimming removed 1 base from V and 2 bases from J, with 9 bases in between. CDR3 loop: CASSLGLAGNQPQHF. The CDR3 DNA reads TGTGCCAGCAGCTTAGGTTTGGCAGGCAATCAGCCCCAGCATTTT.

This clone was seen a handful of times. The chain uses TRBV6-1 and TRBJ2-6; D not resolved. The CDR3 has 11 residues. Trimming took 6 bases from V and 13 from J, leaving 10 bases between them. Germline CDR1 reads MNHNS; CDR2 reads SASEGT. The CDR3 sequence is CASSSSRVLTF. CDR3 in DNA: TGTGCCAGCAGCTCGAGTCGGGTCCTGACTTTC.

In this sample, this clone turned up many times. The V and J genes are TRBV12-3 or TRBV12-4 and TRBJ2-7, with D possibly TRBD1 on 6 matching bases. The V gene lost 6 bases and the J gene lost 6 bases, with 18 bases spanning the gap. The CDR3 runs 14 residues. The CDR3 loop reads CASSQYDRYSEQYF. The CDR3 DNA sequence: TGTGCCAGCAGCCAATACGACAGGTATAGCGAGCAGTACTTC.

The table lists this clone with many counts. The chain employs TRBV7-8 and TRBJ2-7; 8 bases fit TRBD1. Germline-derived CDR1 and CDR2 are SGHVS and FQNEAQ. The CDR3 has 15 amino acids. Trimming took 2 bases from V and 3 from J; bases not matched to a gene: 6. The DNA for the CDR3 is TGTGCCAGCAGCTTACAACCGGGACAGGTCTACGAGCAGTACTTC. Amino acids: CASSLQPGQVYEQYF.

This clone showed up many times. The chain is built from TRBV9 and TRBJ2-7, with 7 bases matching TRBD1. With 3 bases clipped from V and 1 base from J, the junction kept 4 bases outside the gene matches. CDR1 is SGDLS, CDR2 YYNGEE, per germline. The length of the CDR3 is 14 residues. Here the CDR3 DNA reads TGTGCCAGCAGCGGGGACAGCGAATCCTACGAGCAGTACTTC. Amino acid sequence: CASSGDSESYEQYF.

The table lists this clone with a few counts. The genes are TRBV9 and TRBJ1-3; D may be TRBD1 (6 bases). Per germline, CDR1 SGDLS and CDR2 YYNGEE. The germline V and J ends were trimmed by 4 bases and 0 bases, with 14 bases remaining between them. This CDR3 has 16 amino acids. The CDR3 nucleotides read TGTGCCAGCAGCCGCCGGGCGGACAGCTCTGGAAACACCATATATTTT. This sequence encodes CASSRRADSSGNTIYF.

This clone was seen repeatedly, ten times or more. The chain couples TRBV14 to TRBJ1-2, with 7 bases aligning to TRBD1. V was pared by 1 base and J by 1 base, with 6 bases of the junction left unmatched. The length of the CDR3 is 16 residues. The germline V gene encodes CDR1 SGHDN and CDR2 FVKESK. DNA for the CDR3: TGTGCCAGCAGCCAAGTCCTGGGACAGAATAACTATGGCTACACCTTC. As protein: CASSQVLGQNNYGYTF.

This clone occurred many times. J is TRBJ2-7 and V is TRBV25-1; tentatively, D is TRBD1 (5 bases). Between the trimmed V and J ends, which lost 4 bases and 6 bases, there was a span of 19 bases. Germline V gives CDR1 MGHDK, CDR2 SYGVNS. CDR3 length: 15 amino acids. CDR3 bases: TGTGCCAGCAGTGGCGTGGTAAAGCAGGGATCCGAGCAGTACTTC. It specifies CASSGVVKQGSEQYF.

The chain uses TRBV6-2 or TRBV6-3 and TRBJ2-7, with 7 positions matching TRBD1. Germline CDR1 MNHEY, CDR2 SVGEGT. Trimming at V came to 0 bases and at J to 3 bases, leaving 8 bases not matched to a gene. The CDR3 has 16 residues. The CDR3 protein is CASSYSGQEEDYEQYF. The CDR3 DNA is TGTGCCAGCAGTTACTCCGGACAGGAAGAAGACTACGAGCAGTACTTC.

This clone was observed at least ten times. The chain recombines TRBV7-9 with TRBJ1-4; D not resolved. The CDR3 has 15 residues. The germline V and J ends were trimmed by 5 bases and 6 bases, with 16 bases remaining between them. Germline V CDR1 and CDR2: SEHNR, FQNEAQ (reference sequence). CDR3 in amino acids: CASSPPFWSDEKLFF. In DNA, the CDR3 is TGTGCCAGCAGCCCCCCGTTTTGGTCGGATGAAAAACTGTTTTTT.

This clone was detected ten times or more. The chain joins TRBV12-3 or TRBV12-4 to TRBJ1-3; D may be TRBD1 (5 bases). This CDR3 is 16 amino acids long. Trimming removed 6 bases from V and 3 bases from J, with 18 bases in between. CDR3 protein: CASSPTGGLSGNTIYF. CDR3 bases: TGTGCCAGCAGCCCAACCGGGGGACTAAGTGGAAACACCATATATTTT.